A selection of T cell receptor beta chains follows, all from one sample in a study of blood T cell repertoires in COVID-19. The data were produced by immunoSEQ multiplex PCR, yet TCRdb's version contains in-frame clones alone and is incomplete. Here the sample spans about 180,000 clones, roughly 82% being singletons. What was sequenced was PBMCs or T cells enriched from blood (not recorded which). These receptors were taken from a woman in her twenties or thirties who had recovered from COVID-19. The CDR3 runs from the conserved cysteine through the conserved F or W. The order of the fields is V gene, J gene, D gene, clone size, CDR3 DNA, CDR3 protein. A D gene is named only where the DNA matches it firmly. A clone size is listed for some rows: how often the clone was seen (once, few, many), or a class if it is expanded.

TRBV7-9	TRBJ2-7	-	-	TGTGCCAGCAGCTCACCCGCAGGGGTAGAGCAGTACTTC	CASSSPAGVEQYF
TRBV5-1	TRBJ2-3	TRBD1	-	TGCGCCAGCAGCTCCGGGACAGGGTTGGGAGATACGCAGTATTTT	CASSSGTGLGDTQYF
TRBV28	TRBJ1-5	TRBD1	few	TGTGCCAGCAGGTTTGCGGACAGGGGTAAGAGTCAGCCCCAGCATTTT	CASRFADRGKSQPQHF
TRBV19	TRBJ2-3	-	-	TGTGCCAGTAGTATAGTCACCAGGTCTAGCACAGATACGCAGTATTTT	CASSIVTRSSTDTQYF
TRBV19	TRBJ2-3	TRBD2	-	TGTGCCAGTAGTATAACCTCCGGGACTAGCGGGACTCGGGGAGATACGCAGTATTTT	CASSITSGTSGTRGDTQYF
TRBV7-2	TRBJ2-7	-	-	TGTGCCAGCAGACCCTACGGAGCGGAATCCTACGAGCAGTACTTC	CASRPYGAESYEQYF
TRBV10-3	TRBJ2-7	TRBD2	few	TGTGCCATCAGTCGCCCGATGACTAGCGATAGTGACGAGCAGTACTTC	CAISRPMTSDSDEQYF
TRBV3-1/TRBV3-2	TRBJ2-1	-	-	TGTGCCAGCAGCCAAGGGCGGTACAATGAGCAGTTCTTC	CASSQGRYNEQFF
TRBV7-9	TRBJ2-7	-	once	TGTGCCAGCAGCCCCACGGGGTCCGAGCAGTACTTC	CASSPTGSEQYF
TRBV27	TRBJ1-2	TRBD1	-	TGTGCCAGCAGTTGGGACAGGGAAGGTGGCTACACCTTC	CASSWDREGGYTF
TRBV7-6	TRBJ2-5	TRBD1	-	TGTGCCAGCAGCCGGGACAGGGCGGATGAGACCCAGTACTTC	CASSRDRADETQYF
TRBV28	TRBJ1-4	TRBD1	-	TGTGCCAGCAGTGAACCGGGACAGGTTAATGAAAAACTGTTTTTT	CASSEPGQVNEKLFF
TRBV2	TRBJ2-3	-	-	TGTGCCAGCAGTGGTATAGGGGTTGGCACAGATACGCAGTATTTT	CASSGIGVGTDTQYF
TRBV18	TRBJ2-1	TRBD1	once	TGTGCCAGCTCCCAGGACAGGTTCAATGAGCAGTTCTTC	CASSQDRFNEQFF
TRBV28	TRBJ1-2	TRBD1	-	TGTGCCAGCAGTTTAGTAGACAGGGTGAACTATGGCTACACCTTC	CASSLVDRVNYGYTF
TRBV11-3	TRBJ2-7	-	-	TGTGCCAGCAGCTCCAGTCTAGTACCCTACGAGCAGTACTTC	CASSSSLVPYEQYF
TRBV6-5	TRBJ1-1	-	-	TGTGCCAGCAGTTATAGTAAGAACACTGAAGCTTTCTTT	CASSYSKNTEAFF
TRBV10-2	TRBJ2-7	TRBD1	-	TGCGCCAGCAGTGATCCGGGACAGGGGACCTACGAGCAGTACTTC	CASSDPGQGTYEQYF
TRBV10-1	TRBJ2-3	-	-	TGCGCCAGCAGTGAGATACAGGGATCAGATACGCAGTATTTT	CASSEIQGSDTQYF
TRBV9	TRBJ2-7	TRBD2	-	TGTGCCAGCAGCGAAGGACTAGCGGGAACGGGCGAGCAGTACTTC	CASSEGLAGTGEQYF
TRBV7-2	TRBJ2-3	TRBD1	-	TGTGCCAGCAGCTTAGGAGGGGGACAGGGGGCAGATACGCAGTATTTT	CASSLGGGQGADTQYF
TRBV21-1	TRBJ1-3	-	-	TGTGCCAGCAGCAACTCCGGGACAGAGCCTGGAAACACCATATATTTT	CASSNSGTEPGNTIYF
TRBV18	TRBJ2-7	TRBD2	-	TGTGCCAGCTCCCGGGAGGGAATCTACGAGCAGTACTTC	CASSREGIYEQYF
TRBV6-6	TRBJ2-2	TRBD1	-	TGTGCCAGCAACGTCCAGGGGACAGGGGTCACCGGGGAGCTGTTTTTT	CASNVQGTGVTGELFF
TRBV24-1	TRBJ2-7	TRBD1	-	TGTGCCACCAGTGAGACAGGGGGCGACTACGAGCAGTACTTC	CATSETGGDYEQYF
TRBV6-4	TRBJ2-4	TRBD2	once	TGTGCCAGCAGTGATGTCGCGGGGGGTAGAAACATTCAGTACTTC	CASSDVAGGRNIQYF
TRBV11-2	TRBJ2-3	-	-	TGTGCCAGCAGCTTAGGAAGCCTAGGCACAGATACGCAGTATTTT	CASSLGSLGTDTQYF
TRBV3-1/TRBV3-2	TRBJ2-6	-	-	TGTGCCAGCAGCCAAGCGACAGTTCTAACAACTGGGGCCAACGTCCTGACTTTC	CASSQATVLTTGANVLTF
TRBV5-1	TRBJ2-2	TRBD2	-	TGCGCCAGCAGCTCCGGAGCGGGAGGGAGCACCGGGGAGCTGTTTTTT	CASSSGAGGSTGELFF
TRBV2	TRBJ2-7	-	-	TGTGCCAGCAGTGAACCCGGGACGGGAGCCTACGAGCAGTACTTC	CASSEPGTGAYEQYF
TRBV23-1	TRBJ2-3	TRBD1	-	TGCGCCAGCAGTCAAAAAGGCAGGGGGCGCCGGTATACGCAGTATTTT	CASSQKGRGRRYTQYF
TRBV13	TRBJ2-3	TRBD2	-	TGTGCCAGCAGCTCGGGACTAGCGGGAGGAACAGATACGCAGTATTTT	CASSSGLAGGTDTQYF
TRBV3-1/TRBV3-2	TRBJ2-1	-	-	TGTGCCAGCAGCCAAGAATCCGGACAGTACAATGAGCAGTTCTTC	CASSQESGQYNEQFF
TRBV29-1	TRBJ2-7	TRBD2	-	TGCAGCGTTCAGAGAGGGACTAGCGGGTTTGAGCAGTACTTC	CSVQRGTSGFEQYF
TRBV6-1	TRBJ1-5	-	-	TGTGCCAGCAGTGAAGCTGGGGGCAACTATCAGCCCCAGCATTTT	CASSEAGGNYQPQHF
TRBV12-5	TRBJ2-7	TRBD1	-	TGTGCTAGTGGTTCGGACAGGGGAAGCTCCTACGAGCAGTACTTC	CASGSDRGSSYEQYF
TRBV15	TRBJ2-3	TRBD2	-	TGTGCCACCAGCAGAGAGGTCGCGGGAGTCGGCACAGATACGCAGTATTTT	CATSREVAGVGTDTQYF
TRBV13	TRBJ2-1	TRBD1	-	TGTGCCAGCAGCTCCCCAGGGGGAAGCTCCTACAATGAGCAGTTCTTC	CASSSPGGSSYNEQFF
TRBV12-3/TRBV12-4	TRBJ1-2	-	-	TGTGCCAGCAGTACTACAGGGATTTATGGCTACACCTTC	CASSTTGIYGYTF
TRBV12-3/TRBV12-4	TRBJ1-3	-	-	TGTGCCAGCAGTTTAGGCGGGAACACCATATATTTT	CASSLGGNTIYF
TRBV7-3	TRBJ1-1	TRBD1	-	TGTGCCAGCAGCTCCGGGACAGGGAAAGCTTTCTTT	CASSSGTGKAFF
TRBV18	TRBJ1-5	TRBD1	-	TGTGCCAGCTCACCACCGGGACAGTCTAATCAGCCCCAGCATTTT	CASSPPGQSNQPQHF